This T cell receptor (beta chain) was retrieved from a study of blood T cell repertoires in COVID-19. The method was immunoSEQ multiplex PCR; TCRdb's version includes in-frame clones alone and lacks a portion of them. The data contain approximately 80,000 clones, more than 70% of them singletons. The TCR sequence derives from a man aged 45-65 years with active COVID-19. The sample comprised peripheral blood.

CDR3 region: CATGQNFFNEQFF. As DNA, the CDR3 is TGTGCCACTGGACAGAACTTTTTCAATGAGCAGTTCTTC. The V and J genes are TRBV7-2 and TRBJ2-1, with D possibly TRBD1 on 6 matching bases. The length of the CDR3 is 13 residues. Trimming stripped 10 bases from V and 6 bases from J, with 16 bases between. Germline-derived CDR1 and CDR2 are SGHTA and FQGNSA.